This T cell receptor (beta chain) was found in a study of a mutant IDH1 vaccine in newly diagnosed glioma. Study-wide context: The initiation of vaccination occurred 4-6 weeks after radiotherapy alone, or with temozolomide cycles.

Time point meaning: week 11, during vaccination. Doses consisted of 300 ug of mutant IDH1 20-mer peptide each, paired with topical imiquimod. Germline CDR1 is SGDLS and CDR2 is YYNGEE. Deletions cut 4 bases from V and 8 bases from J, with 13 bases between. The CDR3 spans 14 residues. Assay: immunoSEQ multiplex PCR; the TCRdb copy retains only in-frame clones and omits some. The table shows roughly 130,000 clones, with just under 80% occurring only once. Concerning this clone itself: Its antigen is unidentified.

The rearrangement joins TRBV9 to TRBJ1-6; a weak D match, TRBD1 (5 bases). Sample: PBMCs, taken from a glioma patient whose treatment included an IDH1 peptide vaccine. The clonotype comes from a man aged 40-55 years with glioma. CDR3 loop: CASSSGGADSPLHF. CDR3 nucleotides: TGTGCCAGCAGCTCGGGGGGTGCGGATTCACCCCTCCACTTT.